This T cell receptor (beta chain) was identified during a study of shared clonotypes between healthy human individuals. In the naive CD8 group, cells lacked CD45RO and were positively selected for CCR7, so terminally differentiated effector memory CD45RA+ cells were left out. The CDR3 covers 15 residues. V lost 6 bases and J lost 2; bases outside the gene matches: 5. CDR1 is SEHNR, CDR2 FQNEAQ, per germline (reference sequence). Sequenced by immunoSEQ multiplex PCR; TCRdb stores in-frame clones only, minus some. The repertoire holds about 2.2 million clones, with around 93% as singletons. The origin of this receptor is a man between 18 and 35 years old in good health. Some clones in this sample may be carry-over from other donors' samples. Sequencing was done on a sample of naive CD8+ T cells from PBMCs. The chain links TRBV7-9 to TRBJ1-4; 8 bases are a match to TRBD1. The CDR3 nucleotides read TGTGCCAGCAGAAAGGACAGGGCCACTAATGAAAAACTGTTTTTT. Its translation: CASRKDRATNEKLFF.